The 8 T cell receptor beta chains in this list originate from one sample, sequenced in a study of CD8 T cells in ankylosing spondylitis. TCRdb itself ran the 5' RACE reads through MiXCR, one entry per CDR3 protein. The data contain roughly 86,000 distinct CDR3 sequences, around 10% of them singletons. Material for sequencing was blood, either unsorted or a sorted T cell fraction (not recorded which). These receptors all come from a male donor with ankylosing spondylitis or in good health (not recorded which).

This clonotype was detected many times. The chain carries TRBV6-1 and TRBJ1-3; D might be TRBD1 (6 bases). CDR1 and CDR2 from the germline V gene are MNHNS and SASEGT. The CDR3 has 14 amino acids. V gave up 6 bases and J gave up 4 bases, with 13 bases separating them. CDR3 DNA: TGTGCCAGCAGCCCGGCGGGACAAGGAAACACCATATATTTT. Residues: CASSPAGQGNTIYF.

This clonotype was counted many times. CDR3 coding DNA: TGTGCCAGCAGCTTTTCTTTTGCTGAAGCTTTCTTT. It translates to CASSFSFAEAFF. The chain combines TRBV5-4 with TRBJ1-1, with D uncertain. Per the germline V gene, CDR1 is SGHNT and CDR2 is YYREEE (reference sequence). The V and J ends lost 2 bases and 6 bases respectively, with 8 bases between them. This CDR3 region has 12 residues.

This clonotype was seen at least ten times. This CDR3 reads CASSLGVVYEQYF. CDR3 in DNA: TGTGCCAGCAGCTTAGGGGTAGTCTACGAGCAGTACTTC. This chain uses TRBV7-9 with TRBJ2-7, with unresolved D. The V end was cut by 1 base, the J end by 3 bases, with 7 bases between. The V gene's germline CDR1 is SEHNR and CDR2 FQNEAQ (reference sequence). This CDR3 is 13 amino acids long. Supplemented by reference TRBV7-9 and TRBJ2-7, the full variable domain reads DTGVSQNPRHKITKRGQNVTFRCDPISEHNRLYWYRQTLGQGPEFLTYFQNEAQLEKSRLLSDRFSAERPKGSFSTLEIQRTEQGDSAMYLCASSLGVVYEQYFGPGTRLTVT.

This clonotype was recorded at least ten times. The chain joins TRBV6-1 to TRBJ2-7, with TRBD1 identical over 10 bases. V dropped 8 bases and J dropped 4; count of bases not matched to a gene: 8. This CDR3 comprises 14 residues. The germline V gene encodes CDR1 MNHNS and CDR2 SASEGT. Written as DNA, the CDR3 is TGTGCCAGCCACTTCCGGGACAGGGGTTACGAGCAGTACTTC. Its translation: CASHFRDRGYEQYF.

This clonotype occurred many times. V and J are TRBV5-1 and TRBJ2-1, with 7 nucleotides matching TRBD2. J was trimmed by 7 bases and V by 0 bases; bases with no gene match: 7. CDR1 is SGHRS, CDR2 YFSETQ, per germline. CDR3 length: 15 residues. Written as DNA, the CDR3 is TGCGCCAGCAGCTTGGGGGAGGGGAGCGGAAATGAGCAGTTCTTC. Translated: CASSLGEGSGNEQFF. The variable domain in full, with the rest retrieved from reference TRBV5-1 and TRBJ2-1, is KAGVTQTPRYLIKTRGQQVTLSCSPISGHRSVSWYQQTPGQGLQFLFEYFSETQRNKGNFPGRFSGRQFSNSRSEMNVSTLELGDSALYLCASSLGEGSGNEQFFGPGTRLTVL.

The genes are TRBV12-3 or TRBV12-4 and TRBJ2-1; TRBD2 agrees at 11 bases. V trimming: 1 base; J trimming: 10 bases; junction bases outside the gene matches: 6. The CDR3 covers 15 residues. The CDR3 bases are TGTGCCAGCAGTTTAGGCCTAGCGGGGGGCGAGGAGCAGTTCTTC. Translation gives CASSLGLAGGEEQFF.

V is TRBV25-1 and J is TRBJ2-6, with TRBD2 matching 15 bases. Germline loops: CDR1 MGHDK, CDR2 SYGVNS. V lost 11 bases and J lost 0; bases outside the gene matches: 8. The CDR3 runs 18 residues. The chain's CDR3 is CASRGLAGGTSGANVLTF. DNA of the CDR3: TGTGCCTCTCGGGGACTAGCGGGGGGAACCTCTGGGGCCAACGTCCTGACTTTC.

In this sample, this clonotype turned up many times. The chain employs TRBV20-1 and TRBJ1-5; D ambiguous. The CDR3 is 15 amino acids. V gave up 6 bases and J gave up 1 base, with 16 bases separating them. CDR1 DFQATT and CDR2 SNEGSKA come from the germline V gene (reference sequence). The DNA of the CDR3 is TGCAGTGCGGAAAGATCAGGTATCAGCAATCAGCCCCAGCATTTT. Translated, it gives CSAERSGISNQPQHF.